These 29 T cell receptor beta chains were sequenced from one sample in a study of T-cell memory formation after mild COVID-19. MiXCR, run by TCRdb on the 5' RACE reads, gives a single entry per CDR3 protein. The data hold about 340,000 distinct CDR3 sequences, with 20% to 25% observed a single time. The sequenced sample consisted of PBMCs or a T cell subset sorted from them (not recorded which). These receptor sequences come from a man younger than 30 who had mild COVID-19 (a few samples of this study predate the infection). Cell type and time point are not known.

This clonotype has more than one count but fewer than ten. The chain carries TRBV27 and TRBJ2-2, with TRBD2 as a possible D gene (6 bases). This CDR3 is 15 amino acids long. V lost 2 bases and J lost 5, with 12 bases in between. Per germline, CDR1 MNHEY and CDR2 SMNVEV (reference sequence). CDR3 DNA: TGTGCCAGCAGTTTAATGGGGGGAGAAACCGGGGAGCTGTTTTTT. Protein sequence: CASSLMGGETGELFF.

The sample holds a few counts of this clonotype. The chain carries TRBV12-3 or TRBV12-4 and TRBJ2-3; the D is unclear. Deletions cut 10 bases from V and 0 bases from J, with 11 bases between. The CDR3 length is 13 residues. The CDR3 region has the DNA TGTGCCATCCGATACGGTAGCACAGATACGCAGTATTTT. Residues: CAIRYGSTDTQYF.

This chain links TRBV2 with TRBJ2-3; D ambiguous. CDR1 is SNHLY and CDR2 is FYNNEI in the germline V gene. V lost 4 bases and J 2 bases, leaving 10 bases between the germline ends. This CDR3 is built from 14 residues. The CDR3 loop is CASSVESHTDTQYF. CDR3 DNA: TGTGCCAGCAGTGTTGAGTCTCACACAGATACGCAGTATTTT.

The rearrangement links TRBV6-1 to TRBJ2-7; 8 bases are a match to TRBD2. J gave up 7 bases and V 0 bases, and 8 bases lay outside the gene matches. Germline CDR1 MNHNS, CDR2 SASEGT. The CDR3 covers 15 residues. CDR3 sequence reads: CASSEASGGVSEQYF. The CDR3 bases are TGTGCCAGCAGTGAAGCCTCCGGGGGGGTATCTGAGCAGTACTTC.

The chain carries TRBV20-1 and TRBJ2-3, with D tentatively TRBD2 (5 bases). V was clipped by 3 bases and J by 0 bases, with 7 bases between them. There are 13 residues in the CDR3. Germline V gene lookup returns CDR1 DFQATT and CDR2 SNEGSKA (reference sequence). The CDR3 DNA is TGCAGTGCTAGCCAGCGGAGCACAGATACGCAGTATTTT. Translation: CSASQRSTDTQYF.

The V and J genes are TRBV11-2 and TRBJ2-3, with D possibly TRBD2 on 6 matching bases. The CDR3 is 15 amino acids. Trimming took off 4 bases at V and 4 bases at J, with 15 bases between the two ends. Germline V lookup: CDR1 SGHAT, CDR2 FQNNGV. The CDR3: CASSSRGASADTQYF. CDR3 in DNA: TGTGCCAGCAGCTCGAGAGGGGCTAGCGCAGATACGCAGTATTTT.

The chain combines TRBV11-2 with TRBJ2-1; tentatively, D is TRBD1 or TRBD2 (5 bases each). Germline CDR1 and CDR2: SGHAT and FQNNGV. This CDR3 spans 15 amino acids. The germline V and J ends were trimmed by 7 bases and 4 bases, with 17 bases remaining between them. The CDR3 DNA reads TGTGCCAGCACCCCAGCCGGGACGAGGTACAATGAGCAGTTCTTC. Protein product: CASTPAGTRYNEQFF.

The table lists this clonotype with a few counts. This chain links TRBV24-1 with TRBJ2-3; TRBD1 aligns across 7 bases. Trimming at V came to 4 bases and at J to 5 bases, leaving 5 bases not matched to a gene. The CDR3 has 14 residues. Germline CDR1 KGHDR, CDR2 SFDVKD. DNA of the CDR3: TGTGCCACCAGTGAGAAGGGGGCGGGAGATACGCAGTATTTT. Its translation: CATSEKGAGDTQYF.

The chain has TRBV20-1 and TRBJ2-3, with 9 bases that match TRBD2. V shed 4 bases, J shed 6 bases, and the junction held 5 bases outside the gene matches. Germline CDR1 reads DFQATT; CDR2 reads SNEGSKA (reference sequence). The CDR3 is 13 residues long. Here the CDR3 reads CSATGTSLDTQYF. DNA of the CDR3: TGCAGTGCTACCGGGACTAGCTTGGATACGCAGTATTTT.

This clonotype was detected a few times. The chain combines TRBV3-1 with TRBJ2-5, with a tentative D call TRBD2 (6 bases). V was cut by 0 bases and J by 6 bases, with 14 bases left in between. This CDR3 has 15 residues. Germline CDR1 reads LGHDT; CDR2 reads YNNKEL (reference sequence). The DNA of the CDR3 is TGTGCCAGCAGCCAAGAGGGAACTAGCAGGAAGACCCAGTACTTC. Translating gives CASSQEGTSRKTQYF.

The rearrangement joins TRBV6-5 to TRBJ1-1; D is unclear. This CDR3 contains 14 residues. V lost 5 bases, J lost 9 bases, and 19 bases lay in between. In germline, CDR1 is MNHEY, CDR2 SVGAGI. In DNA form, the CDR3 reads TGTGCCAGCAGTCCCCGCGGAGGGTCGAGCCAAGCTTTCTTT. This codes for CASSPRGGSSQAFF.

V is TRBV6-6 and J is TRBJ1-4; maybe TRBD1 (6 bases). This CDR3 has 13 amino acids. Germline CDR1 reads MNHNY; CDR2 reads SVGAGI (reference sequence). V lost 10 bases and J 7 bases, leaving 16 bases between the germline ends. The CDR3 loop is CAISRGAGEKLFF. For the CDR3, the DNA is TGTGCCATCTCCCGGGGGGCTGGTGAAAAACTGTTTTTT.

This sequence joins TRBV7-2 and TRBJ1-1, with a weak D call TRBD1 (5 bases). Germline CDR1 SGHTA, CDR2 FQGNSA. Trimming removed 2 bases at V and 1 base at J, with 14 bases between. This CDR3 is built from 16 residues. The chain's CDR3 is CASSLSGGFTNTEAFF. CDR3 sequence (DNA): TGTGCCAGCAGCTTATCGGGGGGATTCACGAACACTGAAGCTTTCTTT.

The chain links TRBV5-1 to TRBJ2-2; 7 bases align to TRBD1. The CDR3 has 16 amino acids. Germline CDR1 reads SGHRS; CDR2 reads YFSETQ. The V gene end was trimmed by 4 bases and the J gene end by 4 bases; junction bases not matched to a gene: 10. The CDR3 nucleotides read TGCGCCAGCAGCCCGGGGACAGTAATAGCCACCGGGGAGCTGTTTTTT. This codes for CASSPGTVIATGELFF.

This clonotype was found a few times. J is TRBJ2-7 and V is TRBV4-1; a weak D match, TRBD1 (5 bases). Looked up from germline, CDR1 is MGHRA and CDR2 is YSYEKL. The CDR3 is made up of 13 amino acids. V shed 5 bases and J shed 6 bases, with 14 bases lying between them. The CDR3 coding sequence is TGCGCCAGCAGCTCTTCAGGGTGGAGCGAGCAGTACTTC. Translation gives CASSSSGWSEQYF.

The rearrangement joins TRBV24-1 to TRBJ2-1, with D perhaps matching TRBD1 (5 bases). This CDR3 comprises 13 residues. The ends were cut back, 3 bases at V and 5 bases at J, with 7 bases in the middle. CDR1 is KGHDR and CDR2 is SFDVKD in the germline V gene. The CDR3 DNA reads TGTGCCACCAGTGATACAGGAAACAATGAGCAGTTCTTC. Its protein product is CATSDTGNNEQFF.

The chain is built from TRBV7-7 and TRBJ2-2; D unclear. V dropped 3 bases and J dropped 6 bases, with 5 bases sitting between them. Germline CDR1 is SSHAT and CDR2 is FNYEAQ (reference sequence). The CDR3 has 12 residues. CDR3 bases: TGTGCCAGCAGCTTGCAACCCGGGGAGCTGTTTTTT. It codes for CASSLQPGELFF.

The chain links TRBV7-6 to TRBJ1-1, with D possibly being TRBD1 (5 bases). Trimming removed 2 bases at V and 4 bases at J, with 11 bases between. The CDR3 is made up of 14 amino acids. Germline assignment: CDR1 SGHVS and CDR2 FNYEAQ. The CDR3 DNA is TGTGCCAGCAGCTTAAATGGGCAGGGCACTGAAGCTTTCTTT. Its protein is CASSLNGQGTEAFF.

This clonotype occurred many times. CDR3 residues: CSARDAYEQYF. CDR3 nucleotide sequence: TGCAGTGCTAGGGACGCCTACGAGCAGTACTTC. The genes are TRBV20-1 and TRBJ2-7; no reliable D call. Germline V CDR1 and CDR2: DFQATT, SNEGSKA (reference sequence). The CDR3 is 11 residues long. V lost 3 bases to trimming and J lost 2 bases, with 5 bases between them.

This clonotype was found a few times. The J gene is TRBJ2-1, the V gene TRBV24-1, with 10 bases lining up with TRBD1. Per the germline V gene, CDR1 is KGHDR and CDR2 is SFDVKD. V lost 2 bases to trimming and J lost 2 bases; unmatched junction nucleotides: 2. This CDR3 comprises 16 residues. The CDR3 region is CATSDWTGGTYNEQFF. The CDR3 DNA is TGTGCCACCAGTGATTGGACAGGGGGAACCTACAATGAGCAGTTCTTC.

This sequence joins TRBV12-3 or TRBV12-4 and TRBJ2-7, with 7 bases lining up with TRBD2. The CDR3 is made up of 14 amino acids. V gave up 4 bases and J gave up 2 bases; unmatched junction bases: 5. CDR3 protein: CASSSTGLAYEQYF. In nucleotides, the CDR3 is TGTGCCAGCAGTTCCACTGGACTAGCCTACGAGCAGTACTTC.

Ten or more counts support this clonotype. No DNA is shown, since the ends of the CDR3 on it are uncertain; the CDR3 is the one TCRdb lists. V is TRBV2 and J is TRBJ1-1; the tabulated D call, TRBD1, remains unverified against the DNA. Germline V gene data show CDR1 as SNHLY and CDR2 as FYNNEI. Termini included, the CDR3 measures 13 amino acids. The CDR3 sequence is CASSVDFGQGSFF.

This clonotype was detected a few times. The chain couples TRBV27 to TRBJ2-7; D may be TRBD1 (6 bases). The CDR3 totals 13 residues. Germline V gene lookup returns CDR1 MNHEY and CDR2 SMNVEV (reference sequence). Trimming cost V 6 bases and J 3 bases, with 12 bases left between them. The DNA for the CDR3 is TGTGCCAGCAGCCCTGGGACATACTACGAGCAGTACTTC. The encoded protein is CASSPGTYYEQYF.

The rearrangement links TRBV4-3 to TRBJ2-1, with no clear D. The germline V gene has CDR1 LGHNA and CDR2 YSLEER. The CDR3 consists of 13 residues. Trimming took 3 bases from V and 3 from J, leaving 6 bases between them. The CDR3 DNA follows: TGCGCCAGCAGCCATGATAACTACAATGAGCAGTTCTTC. Protein: CASSHDNYNEQFF.

This clonotype was found a few times. This chain uses TRBV9 with TRBJ2-2, with D perhaps TRBD2 (6 bases). The CDR3 contains 16 residues. Germline values: CDR1 SGDLS, CDR2 YYNGEE. V lost 4 bases and J lost 1, with 14 bases in between. The CDR3 here is CASSFSAGRNTGELFF. DNA for the CDR3: TGTGCCAGCAGCTTTTCCGCGGGGAGGAACACCGGGGAGCTGTTTTTT.

The chain is built from TRBV4-1 and TRBJ2-5; D may be TRBD1 (5 bases). Germline V gives CDR1 MGHRA, CDR2 YSYEKL. The CDR3 spans 16 residues. V was trimmed by 1 base and J by 5 bases, leaving 17 bases between them. CDR3 sequence reads: CASSQVPGRVGETQYF. The CDR3 bases are TGCGCCAGCAGCCAAGTCCCAGGCAGGGTCGGGGAGACCCAGTACTTC.

The V gene is TRBV4-1, the J gene TRBJ1-1; D unclear. The CDR3 spans 14 residues. Germline V gene data show CDR1 as MGHRA and CDR2 as YSYEKL. V lost 0 bases and J 5 bases, leaving 10 bases between the germline ends. Here the CDR3 reads CASSQDPGLTEAFF. The CDR3 DNA reads TGCGCCAGCAGCCAAGATCCGGGTTTGACTGAAGCTTTCTTT.

This clonotype was picked up a small number of times. This chain joins TRBV2 and TRBJ2-7; D remains ambiguous. With 4 bases removed from V and 2 bases from J, the gap between germline ends came to 9 bases. Per the germline V gene, CDR1 is SNHLY and CDR2 is FYNNEI. The CDR3 contains 13 residues. The CDR3 loop is CASSVSVAYEQYV. In DNA form, the CDR3 reads TGTGCCAGCAGTGTCTCGGTGGCCTACGAGCAGTACGTC.

There are many counts of this clonotype. The chain uses TRBV7-6 and TRBJ2-1; no clear D. V was shortened by 4 bases and J by 5 bases, with 9 bases between the two germline ends. Germline V CDR1 and CDR2: SGHVS, FNYEAQ. The CDR3 is made up of 13 amino acids. The CDR3 loop reads CASSSWDNNEQFF. DNA for the CDR3: TGTGCCAGCAGCTCATGGGATAACAATGAGCAGTTCTTC.